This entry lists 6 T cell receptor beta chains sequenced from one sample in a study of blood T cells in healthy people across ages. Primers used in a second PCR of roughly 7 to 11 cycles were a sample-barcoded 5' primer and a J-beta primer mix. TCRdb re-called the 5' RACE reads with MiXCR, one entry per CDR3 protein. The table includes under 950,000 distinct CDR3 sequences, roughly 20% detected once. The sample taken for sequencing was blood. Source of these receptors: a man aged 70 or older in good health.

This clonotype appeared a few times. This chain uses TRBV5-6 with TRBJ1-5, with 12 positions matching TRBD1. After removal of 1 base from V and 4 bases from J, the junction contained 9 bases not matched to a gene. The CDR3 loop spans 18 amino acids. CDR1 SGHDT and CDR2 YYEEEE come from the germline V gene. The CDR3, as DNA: TGTGCCAGCAGCTTGTACGGGACAGGGGGCAGGGGAAATCAGCCCCAGCATTTT. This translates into CASSLYGTGGRGNQPQHF.

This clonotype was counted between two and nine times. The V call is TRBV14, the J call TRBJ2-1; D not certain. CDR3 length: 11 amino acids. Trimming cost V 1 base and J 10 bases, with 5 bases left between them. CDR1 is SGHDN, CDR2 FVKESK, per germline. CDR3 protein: CASSQGMEQFF. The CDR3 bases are TGTGCCAGCAGCCAAGGAATGGAGCAGTTCTTC.

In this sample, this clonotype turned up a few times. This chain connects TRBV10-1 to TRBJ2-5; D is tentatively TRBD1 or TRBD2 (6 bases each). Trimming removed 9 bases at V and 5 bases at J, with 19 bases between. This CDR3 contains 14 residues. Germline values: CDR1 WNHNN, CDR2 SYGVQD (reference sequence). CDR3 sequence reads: CASSGAGRRETQYF. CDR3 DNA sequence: TGCGCCAGTTCGGGGGCAGGCCGGAGGGAGACCCAGTACTTC.

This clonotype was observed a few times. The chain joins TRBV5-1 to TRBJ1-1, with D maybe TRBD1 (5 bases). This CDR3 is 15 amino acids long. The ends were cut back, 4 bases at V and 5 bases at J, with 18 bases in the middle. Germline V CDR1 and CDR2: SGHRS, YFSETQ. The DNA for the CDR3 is TGCGCCAGCAGCGCCGGGGGAGGGGAGCTTACTGAAGCTTTCTTT. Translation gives CASSAGGGELTEAFF.

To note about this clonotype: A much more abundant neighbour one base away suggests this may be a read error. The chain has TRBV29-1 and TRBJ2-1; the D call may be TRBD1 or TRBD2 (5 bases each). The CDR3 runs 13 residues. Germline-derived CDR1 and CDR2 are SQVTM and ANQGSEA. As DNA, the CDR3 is TGCAGCGTTGAAGAAACCGGGACGCCCCAAAAGTCCTTC. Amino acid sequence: CSVEETGTPQKSF.

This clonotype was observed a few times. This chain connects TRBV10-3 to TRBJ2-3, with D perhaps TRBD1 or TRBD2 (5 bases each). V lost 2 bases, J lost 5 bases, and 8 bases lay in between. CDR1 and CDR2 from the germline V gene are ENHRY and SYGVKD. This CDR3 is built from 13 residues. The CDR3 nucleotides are TGTGCCATCAGTGAGGGGGACGGAGATACGCAGTATTTT. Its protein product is CAISEGDGDTQYF.